This is a list of T cell receptor beta chains from one sample in a study of OX40 agonist ivuxolimab in advanced cancers. Assay: immunoSEQ multiplex PCR; the TCRdb copy retains only in-frame clones and omits some. The table has about 70,000 clones, approximately 90% seen once; the top ten hold about 0.95%. The sample in question was CD4+ or CD8+ T cells sorted from blood, obtained in a trial of the OX40 agonist ivuxolimab. The receptors originated from an adult with an advanced solid tumor such as melanoma, head and neck, liver or kidney cancer. CDR3s include the opening cysteine and the closing phenylalanine or tryptophan. A D gene is named only where the DNA matches it firmly. For some rows the clone size is stated as once, few or many, or as a class when expanded; others skip it.

J gene | clone size | D gene | V gene | CDR3 protein | CDR3 DNA
TRBJ1-2 | . | . | TRBV5-1 | CASSLEGLYGYTF | TGCGCCAGCAGCTTGGAAGGGTTGTATGGCTACACCTTC
TRBJ2-1 | . | . | TRBV10-2 | CASSHSIEQFF | TGCGCCAGCAGCCACTCCATTGAGCAGTTCTTC
TRBJ1-1 | . | TRBD1 | TRBV2 | CASSEAVSGTGDSEAFF | TGTGCCAGCAGTGAAGCAGTCTCGGGGACAGGGGACAGTGAAGCTTTCTTT
TRBJ2-7 | . | TRBD1 | TRBV7-2 | CASRRQGANEQYF | TGTGCCAGCAGGCGACAGGGGGCGAACGAGCAGTACTTC
TRBJ2-7 | . | . | TRBV5-1 | CASSATGPRYEQYF | TGCGCCAGCAGCGCTACGGGACCGCGCTACGAGCAGTACTTC
TRBJ1-5 | few | . | TRBV19 | CASSPMSRALSNQPQHF | TGTGCCAGTAGTCCAATGAGCCGGGCCCTTAGCAATCAGCCCCAGCATTTT
TRBJ2-6 | . | . | TRBV5-1 | CASSPGAPGANVLTF | TGCGCCAGCAGCCCCGGGGCACCTGGGGCCAACGTCCTGACTTTC
TRBJ1-5 | . | TRBD1 | TRBV19 | CASTGTGGQPQHF | TGTGCCAGTACCGGGACAGGGGGTCAGCCCCAGCATTTT
TRBJ1-5 | . | . | TRBV11-2 | CASRTGGPDQPQHF | TGTGCCAGCAGAACCGGGGGTCCGGATCAGCCCCAGCATTTT
TRBJ2-5 | . | . | TRBV7-2 | CASSPPPASLETQYF | TGTGCCAGCAGCCCCCCCCCGGCTAGCTTAGAGACCCAGTACTTC
TRBJ2-2 | . | . | TRBV2 | CASSGDGELFF | TGTGCCAGCAGTGGGGACGGGGAGCTGTTTTTT
TRBJ2-2 | once | TRBD1 | TRBV4-1 | CASSPRTGPNTGELFF | TGCGCCAGCAGCCCACGGACAGGGCCGAACACCGGGGAGCTGTTTTTT
TRBJ2-1 | . | . | TRBV18 | CASSLPLGATGEQFF | TGTGCCAGCTCACTCCCCCTAGGTGCTACGGGTGAGCAGTTCTTC
TRBJ2-7 | once | TRBD1 | TRBV11-3 | CASSSTGDHEQYF | TGTGCCAGCAGCTCCACAGGGGATCACGAGCAGTACTTC
TRBJ1-6 | . | . | TRBV7-2 | CASSLMYPDSLGNSPLHF | TGTGCCAGCAGCTTAATGTACCCCGACAGTCTAGGAAATTCACCCCTCCACTTT
TRBJ2-6 | few | . | TRBV6-4 | CASSRLGGSSGANVLTF | TGTGCCAGCTCCCGACTAGGGGGGAGCTCTGGGGCCAACGTCCTGACTTTC
TRBJ1-6 | . | . | TRBV5-3 | CARSLPRGRVSPLHF | TGTGCCAGAAGCTTGCCCAGGGGAAGAGTTTCACCCCTCCACTTT
TRBJ1-5 | . | . | TRBV18 | CASSFNRDQPQHF | TGTGCCAGCTCATTTAACAGGGATCAGCCCCAGCATTTT
TRBJ1-2 | . | . | TRBV21-1 | CASSKKGKGLWNGYTF | TGTGCCAGCAGCAAAAAAGGAAAGGGGTTATGGAATGGCTACACCTTC
TRBJ1-3 | . | TRBD1 | TRBV7-6 | CASSVGQGNTIYF | TGTGCCAGCAGCGTGGGACAGGGAAACACCATATATTTT
TRBJ2-2 | . | . | TRBV5-6 | CASSFDQATGELFF | TGTGCCAGCAGCTTTGATCAGGCAACCGGGGAGCTGTTTTTT
TRBJ1-6 | . | . | TRBV30 | CAWSVGSSYNSPLHF | TGTGCCTGGAGTGTGGGGAGCTCCTATAATTCACCCCTCCACTTT
TRBJ2-7 | . | . | TRBV10-3 | CAISESVYEQYF | TGTGCCATCAGTGAGTCCGTCTACGAGCAGTACTTC
TRBJ2-1 | . | TRBD2 | TRBV5-1 | CASIPGTSGGNEQFF | TGCGCCAGCATTCCCGGGACTAGCGGGGGCAATGAGCAGTTCTTC
TRBJ1-1 | . | . | TRBV5-1 | CASSLGQTFTEAFF | TGCGCCAGCAGCTTGGGTCAGACCTTCACTGAAGCTTTCTTT
TRBJ2-2 | medium-sized | TRBD1 | TRBV19 | CASSQGVSNTGELFF | TGTGCCAGTAGCCAGGGGGTCTCGAACACCGGGGAGCTGTTTTTT
TRBJ2-3 | few | . | TRBV7-9 | CASSPSIWQYF | TGTGCCAGCAGCCCGTCTATTTGGCAGTATTTT